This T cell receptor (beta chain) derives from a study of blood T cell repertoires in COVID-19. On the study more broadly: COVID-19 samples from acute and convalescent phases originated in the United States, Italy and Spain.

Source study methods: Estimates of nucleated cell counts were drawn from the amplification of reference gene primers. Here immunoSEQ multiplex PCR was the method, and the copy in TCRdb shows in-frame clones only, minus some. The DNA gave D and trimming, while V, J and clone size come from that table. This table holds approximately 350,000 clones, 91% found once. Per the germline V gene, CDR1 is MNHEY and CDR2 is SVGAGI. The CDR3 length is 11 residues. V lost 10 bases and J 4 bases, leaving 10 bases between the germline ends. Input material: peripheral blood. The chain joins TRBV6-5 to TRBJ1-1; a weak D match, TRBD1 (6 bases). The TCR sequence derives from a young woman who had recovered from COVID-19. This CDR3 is CATTRGTEAFF. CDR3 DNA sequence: TGTGCCACCACCAGGGGCACTGAAGCTTTCTTT.